This T cell receptor (beta chain) emerged from a study of Ad26.COV2.S vaccination and SARS-CoV-2 variants. Some clones are missing from TCRdb's copy, which holds only in-frame ones; the method was immunoSEQ multiplex PCR. The sample holds 180,000 or so clones, 87% seen once. This clone showed up just once. Its target is unknown. General study results and limits: Estimates derived from TCR breadth and depth analyses may have underestimated total T cell responses. Substantial response breadth was reportedly seen for spike-specific CD8+ and CD4+ T cells after vaccination. Placebo recipients and vaccine recipients were similar in non-spike TCR breadth. Vaccine recipients had higher spike-specific TCR breadth than placebo recipients.

V lost 0 bases, J lost 1 base, and 3 bases lay in between. The CDR3 is made up of 13 amino acids. CDR1 WNHNN and CDR2 SYGVQD come from the germline V gene (reference sequence). The chain is built from TRBV10-1 and TRBJ2-5, with D hard to call. The sample consisted of peripheral blood, taken after recovery from COVID-19. The receptor's source is a human donor who had recovered from COVID-19. The CDR3 spells CASSESFQETQYF. In DNA, the CDR3 is TGCGCCAGCAGTGAGTCTTTCCAAGAGACCCAGTACTTC.